The 6 T cell receptor beta chains presented below share a single source sample, sequenced in a study of T cell repertoires in cytomegalovirus infection. Via MiXCR, TCRdb re-called the reads, giving one row per CDR3 protein. The sample has roughly 250,000 distinct CDR3 sequences, approximately 22% seen once. The sequencing sample was made of CD8+ T cells from PBMCs. All receptors derive from a human donor in good health (CMV status not recorded). Some clones in this sample may be carry-over from other donors' samples.

Here the CDR3 DNA reads TGTGCCAGCAGCAGAACCGGGACCTTGAACACTGAAGCTTTCTTT. Amino acid sequence: CASSRTGTLNTEAFF. This chain uses TRBV2 with TRBJ1-1, with D perhaps matching TRBD1 (5 bases). This CDR3 is built from 15 residues. The V gene's germline CDR1 is SNHLY and CDR2 FYNNEI. V was clipped by 6 bases and J by 0 bases, with 14 bases between them.

This clonotype was found a few times. This rearrangement joins TRBV7-6 to TRBJ2-5, with D possibly TRBD2 on 5 matching bases. Germline V CDR1 and CDR2: SGHVS, FNYEAQ. Trimming stripped 5 bases from V and 5 bases from J, with 12 bases between. The CDR3 is 13 amino acids. The CDR3 region has the DNA TGTGCCAGCAGCCGGAGGCTGATGGAGACCCAGTACTTC. It encodes CASSRRLMETQYF.

The chain recombines TRBV5-4 with TRBJ2-3, with D possibly TRBD2 on 7 matching bases. Germline V gives CDR1 SGHNT, CDR2 YYREEE (reference sequence). V was shortened by 2 bases and J by 0 bases, with 13 bases between the two germline ends. The CDR3 contains 16 residues. CDR3 nucleotide sequence: TGTGCCAGCAGCTTTGGGGGGGCTCTGAGCACAGATACGCAGTATTTT. The encoded protein is CASSFGGALSTDTQYF.

This clonotype was seen more than once but under ten times. The chain carries TRBV19 and TRBJ2-1, with 10 bases matching TRBD2. Germline CDR1 is LNHDA and CDR2 is SQIVND (reference sequence). This CDR3 has 14 amino acids. Losses at the gene ends were 9 bases for V and 8 bases for J; bases not matched to a gene: 10. The CDR3 loop is CASTRSGGAYEQFF. The CDR3, as DNA: TGTGCCAGCACCCGGAGCGGGGGGGCCTATGAGCAGTTCTTC.

The chain recombines TRBV5-4 with TRBJ1-1; perhaps TRBD1 as D (6 bases). CDR3 length equals 15 residues. CDR1 is SGHNT, CDR2 YYREEE, per germline (reference sequence). V shed 2 bases and J shed 5 bases, with 16 bases lying between them. The CDR3 sequence is CASSFSGAGGTEAFF. Here the CDR3 DNA reads TGTGCCAGCAGCTTCTCAGGGGCTGGGGGTACTGAAGCTTTCTTT.

This clonotype was seen ten or more times. This sequence joins TRBV7-2 and TRBJ2-7; D not certain. Germline V gene data show CDR1 as SGHTA and CDR2 as FQGNSA. CDR3 size: 12 residues. Deletions cut 1 base from V and 6 bases from J, with 7 bases between. The CDR3 sequence is CASSLGTREQYF. CDR3 coding DNA: TGTGCCAGCAGCTTAGGGACCCGCGAGCAGTACTTC. Based on the CDR3 plus reference TRBV7-2 and TRBJ2-7, the full variable domain is GAGVSQSPSNKVTEKGKDVELRCDPISGHTALYWYRQSLGQGLEFLIYFQGNSAPDKSGLPSDRFSAERTGGSVSTLTIQRTQQEDSAVYLCASSLGTREQYFGPGTRLTVT.